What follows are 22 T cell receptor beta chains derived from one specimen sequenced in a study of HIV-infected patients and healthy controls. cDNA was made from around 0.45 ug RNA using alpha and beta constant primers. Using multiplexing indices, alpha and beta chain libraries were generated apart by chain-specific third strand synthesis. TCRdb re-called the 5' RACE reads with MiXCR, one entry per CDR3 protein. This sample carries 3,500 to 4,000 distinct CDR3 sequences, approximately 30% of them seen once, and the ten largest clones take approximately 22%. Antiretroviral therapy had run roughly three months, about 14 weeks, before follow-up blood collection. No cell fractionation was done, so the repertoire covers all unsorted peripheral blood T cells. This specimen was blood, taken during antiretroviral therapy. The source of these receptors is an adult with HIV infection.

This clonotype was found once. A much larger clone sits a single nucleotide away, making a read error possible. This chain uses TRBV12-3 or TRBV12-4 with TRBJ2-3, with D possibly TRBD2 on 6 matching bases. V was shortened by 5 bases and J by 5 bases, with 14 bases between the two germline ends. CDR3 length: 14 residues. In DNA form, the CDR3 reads TGTGCCAGCAGTAACCTGGGGGGTGAAGATACGCAGTATTTT. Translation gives CASSNLGGEDTQYF.

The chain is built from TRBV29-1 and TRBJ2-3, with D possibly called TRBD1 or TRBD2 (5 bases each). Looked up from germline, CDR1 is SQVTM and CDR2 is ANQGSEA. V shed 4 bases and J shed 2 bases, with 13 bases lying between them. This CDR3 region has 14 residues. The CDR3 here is CSVGRGTITDTQYF. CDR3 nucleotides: TGCAGCGTTGGGCGAGGGACGATCACAGATACGCAGTATTTT.

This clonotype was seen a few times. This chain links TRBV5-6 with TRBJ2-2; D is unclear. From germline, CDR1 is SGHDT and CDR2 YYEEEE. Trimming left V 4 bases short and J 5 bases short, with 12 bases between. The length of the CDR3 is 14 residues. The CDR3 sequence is CASSMDGWTGELFF. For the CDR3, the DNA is TGTGCCAGCAGCATGGACGGTTGGACCGGGGAGCTGTTTTTT.

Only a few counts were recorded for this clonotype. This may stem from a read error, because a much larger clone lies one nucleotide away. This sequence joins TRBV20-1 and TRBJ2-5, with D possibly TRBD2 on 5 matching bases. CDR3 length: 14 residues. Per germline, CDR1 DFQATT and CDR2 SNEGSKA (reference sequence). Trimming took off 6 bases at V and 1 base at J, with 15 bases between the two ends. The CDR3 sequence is CSAGVGELQETQYF. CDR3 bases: TGCAGTGCCGGCGTGGGAGAACTCCAAGAGACCCAGTACTTC.

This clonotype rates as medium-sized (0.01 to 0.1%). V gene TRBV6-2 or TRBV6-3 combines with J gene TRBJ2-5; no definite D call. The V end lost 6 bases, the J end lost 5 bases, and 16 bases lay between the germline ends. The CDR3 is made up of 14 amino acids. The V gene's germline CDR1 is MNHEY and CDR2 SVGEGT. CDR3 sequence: CASSRLLLRETQYF. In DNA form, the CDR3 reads TGTGCCAGCAGCCGCCTCCTCCTCAGGGAGACCCAGTACTTC.

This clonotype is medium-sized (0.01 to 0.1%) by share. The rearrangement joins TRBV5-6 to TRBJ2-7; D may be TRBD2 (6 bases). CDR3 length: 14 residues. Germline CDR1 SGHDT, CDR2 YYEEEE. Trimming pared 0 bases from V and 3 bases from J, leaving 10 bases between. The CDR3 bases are TGTGCCAGCAGCTTGGGAGGAGGGCGCTACGAGCAGTACTTC. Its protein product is CASSLGGGRYEQYF.

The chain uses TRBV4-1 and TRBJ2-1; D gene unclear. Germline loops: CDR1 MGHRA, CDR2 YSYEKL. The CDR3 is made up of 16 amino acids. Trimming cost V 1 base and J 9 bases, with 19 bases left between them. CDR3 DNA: TGCGCCAGCAGCCAAGGTCCGGTGTGGCAAGGTCGTGAGCAGTTCTTC. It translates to CASSQGPVWQGREQFF.

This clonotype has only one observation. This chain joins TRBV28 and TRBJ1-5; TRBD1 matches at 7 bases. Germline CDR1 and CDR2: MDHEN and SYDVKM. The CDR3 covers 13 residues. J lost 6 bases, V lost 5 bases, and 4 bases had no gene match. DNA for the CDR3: TGTGCCAGCAGTCAGGGGGGGGCTCAGCCCCAGCATTTT. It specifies CASSQGGAQPQHF.

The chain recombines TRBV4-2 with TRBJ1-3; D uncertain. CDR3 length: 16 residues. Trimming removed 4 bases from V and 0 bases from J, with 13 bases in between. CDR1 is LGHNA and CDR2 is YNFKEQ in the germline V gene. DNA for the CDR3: TGTGCCAGCAGCCGTCCGAGAGGGATCTCTGGAAACACCATATATTTT. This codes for CASSRPRGISGNTIYF.

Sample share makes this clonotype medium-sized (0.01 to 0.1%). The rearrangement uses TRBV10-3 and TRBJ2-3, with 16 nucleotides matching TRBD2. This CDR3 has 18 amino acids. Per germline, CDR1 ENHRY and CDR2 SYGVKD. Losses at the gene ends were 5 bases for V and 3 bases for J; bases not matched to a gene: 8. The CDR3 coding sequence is TGTGCCATCAGTCCCGGGACTAGCGGGGGGGCCAGTACAGATACGCAGTATTTT. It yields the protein CAISPGTSGGASTDTQYF.

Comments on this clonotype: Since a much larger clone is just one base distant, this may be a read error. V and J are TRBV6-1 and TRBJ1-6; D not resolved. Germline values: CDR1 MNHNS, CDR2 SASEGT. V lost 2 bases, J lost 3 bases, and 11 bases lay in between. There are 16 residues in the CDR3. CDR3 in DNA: TGTGCCAGCAGTGAATGGGAGAGCTACTATAATTCACCCCTCCACTTT. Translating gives CASSEWESYYNSPLHF.

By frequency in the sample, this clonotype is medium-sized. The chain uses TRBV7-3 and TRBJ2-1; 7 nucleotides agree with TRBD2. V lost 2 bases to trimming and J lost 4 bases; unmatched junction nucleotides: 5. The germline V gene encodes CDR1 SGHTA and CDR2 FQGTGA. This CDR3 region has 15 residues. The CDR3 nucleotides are TGTGCCAGCAGCTTAGGGCTAGCGGCTTACAATGAGCAGTTCTTC. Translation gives CASSLGLAAYNEQFF. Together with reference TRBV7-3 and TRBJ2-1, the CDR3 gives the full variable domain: GAGVSQTPSNKVTEKGKYVELRCDPISGHTALYWYRQSLGQGPEFLIYFQGTGAADDSGLPNDRFFAVRPEGSVSTLKIQRTERGDSAVYLCASSLGLAAYNEQFFGPGTRLTVL.

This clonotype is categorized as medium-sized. The chain's CDR3 is CASSPPGQGGYEQYF. The DNA of the CDR3 is TGTGCCAGCTCACCGCCGGGACAGGGGGGCTACGAGCAGTACTTC. The J gene is TRBJ2-7, the V gene TRBV18, with 11 nucleotides matching TRBD1. CDR1 is KGHSH, CDR2 LQKENI, per germline. The CDR3 sequence is 15 residues long. After removal of 3 bases from V and 3 bases from J, the junction contained 4 bases not matched to a gene.

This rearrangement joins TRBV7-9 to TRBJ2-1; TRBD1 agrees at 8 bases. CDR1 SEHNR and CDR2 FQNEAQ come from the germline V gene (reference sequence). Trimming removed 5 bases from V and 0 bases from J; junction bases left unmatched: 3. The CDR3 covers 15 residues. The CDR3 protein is CASSHRGNSYNEQFF. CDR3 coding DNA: TGTGCCAGCAGCCACAGGGGGAACTCCTACAATGAGCAGTTCTTC. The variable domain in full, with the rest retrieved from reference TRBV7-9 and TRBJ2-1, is DTGVSQNPRHKITKRGQNVTFRCDPISEHNRLYWYRQTLGQGPEFLTYFQNEAQLEKSRLLSDRFSAERPKGSFSTLEIQRTEQGDSAMYLCASSHRGNSYNEQFFGPGTRLTVL.

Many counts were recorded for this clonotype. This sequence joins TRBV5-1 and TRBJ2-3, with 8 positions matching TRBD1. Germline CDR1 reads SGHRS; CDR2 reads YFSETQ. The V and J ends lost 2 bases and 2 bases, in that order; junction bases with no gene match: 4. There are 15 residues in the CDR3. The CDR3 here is CASSFGQGYTDTQYF. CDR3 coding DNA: TGCGCCAGCAGCTTCGGACAGGGCTACACAGATACGCAGTATTTT. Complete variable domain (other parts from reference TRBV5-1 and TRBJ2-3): KAGVTQTPRYLIKTRGQQVTLSCSPISGHRSVSWYQQTPGQGLQFLFEYFSETQRNKGNFPGRFSGRQFSNSRSEMNVSTLELGDSALYLCASSFGQGYTDTQYFGPGTRLTVL.

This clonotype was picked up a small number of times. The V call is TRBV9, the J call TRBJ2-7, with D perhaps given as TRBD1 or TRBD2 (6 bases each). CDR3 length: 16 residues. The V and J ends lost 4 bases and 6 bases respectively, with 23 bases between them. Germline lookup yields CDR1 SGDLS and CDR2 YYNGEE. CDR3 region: CASSPDQGGGPSEQYF. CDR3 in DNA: TGTGCCAGCAGCCCCGATCAAGGGGGAGGACCATCCGAGCAGTACTTC.

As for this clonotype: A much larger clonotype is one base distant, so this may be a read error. The CDR3 region is CASRRRGTLSPANVLTF. DNA of the CDR3: TGTGCCAGCAGGAGACGGGGTACCCTCTCTCCGGCCAACGTCCTGACTTTC. The chain joins TRBV19 to TRBJ2-6; a weak D match, TRBD2 (5 bases). The CDR3 spans 17 residues. CDR1 and CDR2 (germline): LNHDA, SQIVND (reference sequence). V was clipped by 9 bases and J by 6 bases, with 24 bases between them.

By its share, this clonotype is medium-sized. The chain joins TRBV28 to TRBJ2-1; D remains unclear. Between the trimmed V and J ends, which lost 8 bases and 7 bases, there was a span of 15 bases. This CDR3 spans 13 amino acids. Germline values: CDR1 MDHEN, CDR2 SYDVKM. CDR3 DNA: TGTGCCAGCCTCGGGTCCGGAAGGAATGAGCAGTTCTTC. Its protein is CASLGSGRNEQFF.

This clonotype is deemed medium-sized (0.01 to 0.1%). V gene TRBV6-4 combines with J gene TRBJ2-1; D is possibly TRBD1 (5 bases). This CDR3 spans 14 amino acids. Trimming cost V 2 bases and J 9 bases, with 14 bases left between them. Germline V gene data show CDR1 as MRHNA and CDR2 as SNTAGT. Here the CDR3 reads CASSDGPQGPEQFF. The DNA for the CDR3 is TGTGCCAGCAGTGACGGGCCCCAGGGCCCTGAGCAGTTCTTC.

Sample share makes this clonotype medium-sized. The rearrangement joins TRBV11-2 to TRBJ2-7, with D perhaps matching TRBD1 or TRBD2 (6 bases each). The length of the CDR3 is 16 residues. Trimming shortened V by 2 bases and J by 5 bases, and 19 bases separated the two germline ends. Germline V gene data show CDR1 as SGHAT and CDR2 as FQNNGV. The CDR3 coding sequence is TGTGCCAGCAGCTTAACAATAGCGGCGAAGGGGGACGAGCAGTACTTC. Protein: CASSLTIAAKGDEQYF.

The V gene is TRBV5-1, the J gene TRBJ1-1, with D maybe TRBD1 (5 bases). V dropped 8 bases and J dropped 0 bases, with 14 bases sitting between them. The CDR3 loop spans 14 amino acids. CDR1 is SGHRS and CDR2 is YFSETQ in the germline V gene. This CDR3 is CASSREWMNTEAFF. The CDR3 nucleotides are TGCGCCAGTTCCAGGGAGTGGATGAACACTGAAGCTTTCTTT.

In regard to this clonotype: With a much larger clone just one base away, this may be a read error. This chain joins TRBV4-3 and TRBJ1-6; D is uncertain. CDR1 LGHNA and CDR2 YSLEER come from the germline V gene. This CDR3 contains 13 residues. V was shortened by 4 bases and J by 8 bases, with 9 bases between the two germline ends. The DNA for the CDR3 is TGCGCCAGCAGCCCCCACATCGATTCACCCCTCCACTTT. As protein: CASSPHIDSPLHF.